Listed below are T cell receptor beta chains from one sample, sequenced in a study of T cell responses to AZD1222 COVID-19 vaccine. The protocol was immunoSEQ multiplex PCR, while the TCRdb copy is restricted to in-frame clones and leaves out a portion. This sample carries 150,000 to 200,000 clones, 91% of them seen once, and the ten largest clones take approximately 1.2%. The sample was peripheral blood, taken 28 days after the second AZD1222 dose. These receptors all stem from an adult who received the AZD1222 COVID-19 vaccine. CDR3s include the opening cysteine and the closing phenylalanine or tryptophan. Each record gives: D gene, J gene, V gene, clone size, CDR3 protein, CDR3 DNA. A D gene is named only where the DNA matches it firmly. Size values are once, few and many counts, or a class for expanded clones, and some rows have none.

>TRBD1|TRBJ1-6|TRBV5-1|few
CASSPNPVGTGDSPLHF
TGCGCCAGCAGCCCGAATCCGGTGGGGACAGGGGACTCACCCCTCCACTTT
>TRBD2|TRBJ2-2|TRBV10-2|NA
CASRLAGNTGELFF
TGCGCCAGCAGACTAGCGGGTAACACCGGGGAGCTGTTTTTT
>NA|TRBJ1-1|TRBV2|once
CASRDSGNTEAFF
TGTGCCAGCAGGGACAGTGGGAACACTGAAGCTTTCTTT
>TRBD1|TRBJ1-1|TRBV18|NA
CASSRQGLPEAFF
TGTGCCAGCTCACGACAGGGGTTACCCGAAGCTTTCTTT
>NA|TRBJ2-1|TRBV11-3|NA
CASGQSSYNEQFF
TGTGCCAGCGGACAGAGCTCCTACAATGAGCAGTTCTTC
>NA|TRBJ2-5|TRBV6-1|NA
CASSERQVASGTQYF
TGTGCCAGCAGTGAAAGGCAGGTTGCCTCTGGGACCCAGTACTTC
>NA|TRBJ2-7|TRBV14|NA
CASSQYGAGEQYF
TGTGCCAGCAGCCAATACGGGGCTGGCGAGCAGTACTTC
>TRBD1|TRBJ1-2|TRBV28|NA
CASRTTGAGGANYGYTF
TGTGCCAGCAGGACCACAGGGGCTGGAGGGGCGAACTATGGCTACACCTTC
>TRBD2|TRBJ2-1|TRBV7-9|NA
CASSLVGGRVNEQFF
TGTGCCAGCAGCTTAGTCGGCGGGAGGGTCAATGAGCAGTTCTTC
>TRBD1|TRBJ1-1|TRBV9|NA
CASSVGQGVWDTEAFF
TGTGCCAGCAGCGTGGGACAGGGCGTTTGGGACACTGAAGCTTTCTTT
>TRBD1|TRBJ1-1|TRBV7-9|NA
CASSFLTGVTEAFF
TGTGCCAGCAGCTTCCTTACAGGGGTCACTGAAGCTTTCTTT
>NA|TRBJ2-1|TRBV7-3|NA
CASSLSGVSYNEQFF
TGTGCCAGCAGCTTATCGGGTGTCTCCTACAATGAGCAGTTCTTC
>TRBD2|TRBJ2-1|TRBV5-6|once
CASSHMTSSSYNEQFF
TGTGCCAGCAGCCACATGACTAGCTCTTCCTACAATGAGCAGTTCTTC
>TRBD2|TRBJ2-3|TRBV28|NA
CASSTSLAGGPDTQYF
TGTGCCAGCAGTACGTCACTAGCGGGAGGGCCAGATACGCAGTATTTT
>TRBD2|TRBJ2-5|TRBV18|NA
CASSLRLAMWEETQYF
TGTGCCAGCTCACTGCGACTAGCGATGTGGGAAGAGACCCAGTACTTC